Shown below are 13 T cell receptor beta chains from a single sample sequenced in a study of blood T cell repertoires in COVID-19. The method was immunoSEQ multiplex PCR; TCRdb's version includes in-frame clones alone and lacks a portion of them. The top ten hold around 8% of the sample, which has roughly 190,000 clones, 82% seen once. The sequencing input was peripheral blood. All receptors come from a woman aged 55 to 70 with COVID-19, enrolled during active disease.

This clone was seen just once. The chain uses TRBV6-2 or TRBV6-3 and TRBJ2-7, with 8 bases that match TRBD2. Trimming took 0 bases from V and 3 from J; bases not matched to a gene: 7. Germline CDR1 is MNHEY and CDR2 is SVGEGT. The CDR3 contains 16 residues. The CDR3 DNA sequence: TGTGCCAGCAGTTACTCGAAACAGCGGGGGAACTACGAGCAGTACTTC. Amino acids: CASSYSKQRGNYEQYF.

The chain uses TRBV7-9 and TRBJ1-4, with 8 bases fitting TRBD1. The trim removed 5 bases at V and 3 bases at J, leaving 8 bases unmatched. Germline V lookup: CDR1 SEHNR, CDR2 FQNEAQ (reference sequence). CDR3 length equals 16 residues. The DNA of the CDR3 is TGTGCCAGCAGCCCGGACAGGGTAGGAGCTAATGAAAAACTGTTTTTT. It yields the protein CASSPDRVGANEKLFF.

CDR3 region: CASSLAPGTEGNTIYF. CDR3 sequence (DNA): TGTGCCAGCAGCTTAGCTCCCGGGACAGAGGGAAACACCATATATTTT. The chain combines TRBV7-8 with TRBJ1-3; 7 bases map to TRBD1. The CDR3 consists of 16 residues. CDR1 is SGHVS and CDR2 is FQNEAQ in the germline V gene. V lost 0 bases, J lost 4 bases, and 6 bases stayed unmatched.

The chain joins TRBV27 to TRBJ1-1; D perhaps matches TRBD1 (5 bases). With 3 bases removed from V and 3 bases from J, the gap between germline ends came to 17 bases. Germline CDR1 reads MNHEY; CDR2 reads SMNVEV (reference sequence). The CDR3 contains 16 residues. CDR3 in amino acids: CASSFSQGDGHTEAFF. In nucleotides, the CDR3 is TGTGCCAGCAGTTTCTCTCAGGGCGACGGCCACACTGAAGCTTTCTTT.

The CDR3 DNA is TGTGCCAGCAGCCCTCTAGGCTCTGGGGCCAACGTCCTGACTTTC. It encodes CASSPLGSGANVLTF. The chain combines TRBV28 with TRBJ2-6; D unclear. V lost 6 bases and J 0 bases, leaving 9 bases between the germline ends. Per germline, CDR1 MDHEN and CDR2 SYDVKM. CDR3 size: 15 residues. Looking up the rest from reference TRBV28 and TRBJ2-6 gives the full variable domain: DVKVTQSSRYLVKRTGEKVFLECVQDMDHENMFWYRQDPGLGLRLIYFSYDVKMKEKGDIPEGYSVSREKKERFSLILESASTNQTSMYLCASSPLGSGANVLTFGAGSRLTVL.

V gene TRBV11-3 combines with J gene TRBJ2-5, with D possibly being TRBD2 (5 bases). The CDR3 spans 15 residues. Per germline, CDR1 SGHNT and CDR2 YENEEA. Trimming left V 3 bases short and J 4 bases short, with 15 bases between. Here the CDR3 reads CASSFGLGGGETQYF. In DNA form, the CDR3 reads TGTGCCAGCAGCTTTGGCCTAGGCGGAGGAGAGACCCAGTACTTC. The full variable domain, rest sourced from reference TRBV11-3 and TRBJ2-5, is EAGVVQSPRYKIIEKKQPVAFWCNPISGHNTLYWYLQNLGQGPELLIRYENEEAVDDSQLPKDRFSAERLKGVDSTLKIQPAELGDSAVYLCASSFGLGGGETQYFGPGTRLLVL.

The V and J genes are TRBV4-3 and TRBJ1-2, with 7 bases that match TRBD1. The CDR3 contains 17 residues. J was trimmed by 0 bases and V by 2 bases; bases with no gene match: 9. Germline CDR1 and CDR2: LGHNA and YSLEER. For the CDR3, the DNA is TGCGCCAGCAGCCAATATGGGACAGCCCGTTCTAACTATGGCTACACCTTC. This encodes CASSQYGTARSNYGYTF.

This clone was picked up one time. Here the CDR3 DNA reads TGTGCCACCAGTGACCCGCGGGAGCCGATAGAGCAGTTCTTC. This translates into CATSDPREPIEQFF. The V and J genes are TRBV24-1 and TRBJ2-1; 7 bases align to TRBD2. With 4 bases clipped from V and 10 bases from J, the junction kept 9 bases outside the gene matches. Germline-derived CDR1 and CDR2 are KGHDR and SFDVKD. CDR3 length: 14 amino acids.

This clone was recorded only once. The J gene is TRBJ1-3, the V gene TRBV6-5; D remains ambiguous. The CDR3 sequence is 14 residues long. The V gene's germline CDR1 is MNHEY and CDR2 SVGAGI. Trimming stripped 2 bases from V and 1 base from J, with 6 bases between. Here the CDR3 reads CASSYDFSGNTIYF. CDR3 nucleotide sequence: TGTGCCAGCAGTTACGACTTTTCTGGAAACACCATATATTTT.

In DNA, the CDR3 is TGTGCCAGCAGCTCAACCGGGACAGGGGGCTCCGGGGAGCTGTTTTTT. Its translation: CASSSTGTGGSGELFF. The V call is TRBV7-9, the J call TRBJ2-2, with 12 bases aligning to TRBD1. The V gene's germline CDR1 is SEHNR and CDR2 FQNEAQ (reference sequence). The CDR3 consists of 16 residues. Trimming took 4 bases from V and 6 from J; bases not matched to a gene: 6.

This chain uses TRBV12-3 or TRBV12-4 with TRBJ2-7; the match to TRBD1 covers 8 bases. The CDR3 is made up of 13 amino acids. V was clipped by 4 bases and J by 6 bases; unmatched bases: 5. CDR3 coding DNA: TGTGCCAGCAGTTGGCAGGGGGCGGGCGAGCAGTACTTC. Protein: CASSWQGAGEQYF.

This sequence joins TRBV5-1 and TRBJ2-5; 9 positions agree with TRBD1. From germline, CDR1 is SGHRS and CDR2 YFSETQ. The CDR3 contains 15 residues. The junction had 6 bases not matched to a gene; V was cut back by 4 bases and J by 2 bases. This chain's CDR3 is CASSDDRGRQETQYF. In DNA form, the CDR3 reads TGCGCCAGCAGCGACGACAGGGGGAGGCAAGAGACCCAGTACTTC.

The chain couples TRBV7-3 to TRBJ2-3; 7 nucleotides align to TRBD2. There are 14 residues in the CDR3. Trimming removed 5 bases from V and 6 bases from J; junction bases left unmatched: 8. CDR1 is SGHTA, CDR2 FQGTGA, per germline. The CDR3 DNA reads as TGTGCCAGCAGCCCTGGACTAGAATCCGATACGCAGTATTTT. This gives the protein CASSPGLESDTQYF.